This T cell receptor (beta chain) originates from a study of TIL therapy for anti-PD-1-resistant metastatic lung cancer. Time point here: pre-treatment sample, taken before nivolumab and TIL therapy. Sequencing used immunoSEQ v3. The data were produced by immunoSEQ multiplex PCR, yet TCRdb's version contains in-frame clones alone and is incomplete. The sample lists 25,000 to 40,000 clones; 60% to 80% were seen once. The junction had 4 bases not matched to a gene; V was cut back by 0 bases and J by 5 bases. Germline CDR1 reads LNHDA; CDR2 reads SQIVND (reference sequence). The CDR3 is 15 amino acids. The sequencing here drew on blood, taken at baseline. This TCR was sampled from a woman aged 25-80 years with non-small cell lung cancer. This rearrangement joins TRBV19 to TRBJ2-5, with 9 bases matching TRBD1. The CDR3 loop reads CASSIDWDRVETQYF. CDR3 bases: TGTGCCAGTAGTATAGATTGGGACAGGGTGGAGACCCAGTACTTC.